Shown below are 12 T cell receptor beta chains from a single sample sequenced in a study of blood T cells in healthy people across ages. For the second PCR, which ran for about 7 to 11 cycles, a sample-barcoded 5' primer and a J-beta primer mix were used. One entry per CDR3 protein results from TCRdb running MiXCR on the 5' RACE reads. The sample shows about 970,000 distinct CDR3 sequences, just over 50% of them seen only once. The sequenced sample consisted of blood. Receptors originate from a woman aged 55-69 years in good health.

This clonotype was seen only a few times. This chain uses TRBV7-2 with TRBJ2-7; 12 nucleotides agree with TRBD2. The V and J ends lost 5 bases and 7 bases, in that order; junction bases with no gene match: 6. The V gene's germline CDR1 is SGHTA and CDR2 FQGNSA. The CDR3 sequence is 14 residues long. The CDR3 spells CASSVGLAGKEQYF. For the CDR3, the DNA is TGTGCCAGCAGCGTCGGACTAGCGGGAAAGGAGCAGTACTTC.

This clonotype occurred many times. This chain joins TRBV9 and TRBJ2-7; TRBD1 agrees at 9 bases. V dropped 0 bases and J dropped 2; count of bases not matched to a gene: 9. The CDR3 is made up of 17 amino acids. CDR1 is SGDLS and CDR2 is YYNGEE in the germline V gene. In nucleotides, the CDR3 is TGTGCCAGCAGCGTAGGAGGGGGGGGACAGGGAGCCTACGAGCAGTACTTC. It is translated as CASSVGGGGQGAYEQYF.

CDR3 nucleotides: TGTGCCAGCAGCTTAAATCCCAGGTGGGGAGCCGGAGGAGAGACCCAGTACTTC. Protein: CASSLNPRWGAGGETQYF. The chain has TRBV7-6 and TRBJ2-5; TRBD2 is a possible D gene (5 bases). Trimming removed 2 bases from V and 4 bases from J, with 23 bases in between. Germline-derived CDR1 and CDR2 are SGHVS and FNYEAQ. CDR3 length equals 18 residues.

This clonotype was observed many times. V and J are TRBV28 and TRBJ1-2; tentative D call: TRBD1 (5 bases). Deletions cut 1 base from V and 3 bases from J, with 15 bases between. The CDR3 loop spans 16 amino acids. The germline CDR1 and CDR2 sequences are MDHEN and SYDVKM. The CDR3 sequence is CASSLYPRASDYGYTF. In nucleotides, the CDR3 is TGTGCCAGCAGTTTATACCCCAGGGCAAGCGACTATGGCTACACCTTC.

V and J are TRBV15 and TRBJ2-6; no firm D call. Germline lookup yields CDR1 LNHNV and CDR2 YYDKDF (reference sequence). With 3 bases removed from V and 1 base from J, the gap between germline ends came to 13 bases. This CDR3 comprises 17 residues. CDR3 sequence: CATSRDFTQSGANVLTF. In DNA, the CDR3 is TGTGCCACCAGCAGGGATTTCACCCAGTCTGGGGCCAACGTCCTGACTTTC.

This sequence joins TRBV4-2 and TRBJ2-1; 14 bases line up with TRBD2. Per the germline V gene, CDR1 is LGHNA and CDR2 is YNFKEQ. J was trimmed by 0 bases and V by 3 bases; bases with no gene match: 4. This CDR3 has 18 residues. The CDR3 region is CASSHGTSGGSSYNEQFF. Written as DNA, the CDR3 is TGTGCCAGCAGCCATGGGACTAGCGGGGGCAGCTCCTACAATGAGCAGTTCTTC.

V gene TRBV20-1 combines with J gene TRBJ2-3; TRBD1 is a possible D gene (5 bases). Germline loops: CDR1 DFQATT, CDR2 SNEGSKA (reference sequence). The CDR3 spans 16 residues. Trimming cost V 0 bases and J 0 bases, with 13 bases left between them. CDR3 sequence reads: CSARDLGRSSTDTQYF. The CDR3, as DNA: TGCAGTGCTAGAGATCTGGGGCGGTCTAGCACAGATACGCAGTATTTT.

The genes are TRBV12-3 or TRBV12-4 and TRBJ2-3; 7 bases map to TRBD1. V was clipped by 5 bases and J by 4 bases; unmatched bases: 9. CDR3 length: 15 amino acids. This chain's CDR3 is CASSPPTGRADTQYF. The CDR3 region has the DNA TGTGCCAGCAGTCCGCCGACAGGGAGAGCAGATACGCAGTATTTT.

The chain employs TRBV12-3 or TRBV12-4 and TRBJ2-2; D unclear. Between the trimmed V and J ends, which lost 6 bases and 4 bases, there was a span of 12 bases. CDR3 length equals 14 residues. CDR3 sequence reads: CASSPHLRTGELFF. The CDR3 coding sequence is TGTGCCAGCAGCCCTCATTTACGCACCGGGGAGCTGTTTTTT.

V usage is TRBV20-1 and J usage is TRBJ2-7; 7 bases match TRBD2. Per the germline V gene, CDR1 is DFQATT and CDR2 is SNEGSKA (reference sequence). The CDR3 runs to 14 residues. The DNA of the CDR3 is TGCGGTGTGACTTCGGGGCGGGGGACCTCCGAGCAGTACTTC. Translating gives CGVTSGRGTSEQYF.

The chain has TRBV18 and TRBJ2-4; TRBD2 aligns across 11 bases. Judging by the DNA end, TRBJ2-7 fits better; the J call may be wrong. The CDR3 totals 15 residues. Germline lookup yields CDR1 KGHSH and CDR2 LQKENI. CDR3 sequence reads: CASSLSKTSGVEQYF. The CDR3, as DNA: TGTGCCAGCTCACTTAGTAAGACTAGCGGGGTCGAGCAGTACTTC.

The chain uses TRBV29-1 and TRBJ1-2; D is ambiguous. Looked up from germline, CDR1 is SQVTM and CDR2 is ANQGSEA. The V end lost 7 bases, the J end lost 7 bases, and 10 bases lay between the germline ends. The CDR3 spans 10 residues. The CDR3 loop reads CSASECGYTF. In DNA form, the CDR3 reads TGCAGCGCAAGTGAGTGTGGCTACACCTTC.